This passage covers 13 T cell receptor beta chains from one sample sequenced in a study of control samples from healthy donors and cancer patients (dated by TCRdb to 2020 to 2021). Libraries were made using the immunoSEQ multiplex PCR assay. TCRdb mirrors the immuneACCESS table, restricted to in-frame sequences. Some clones are absent from its copies; in checked studies, under half trace to an unresolved V gene, and the reason for the others is unknown. Within this sample are 150,000 to 200,000 clones, with roughly 88% of them counted one time only. The ten biggest clones cover around 5.1% of the sample. Sequenced sample: blood. All receptors derive from a woman in her thirties in good health.

A few counts support this clone. The CDR3 sequence is CSVGTGRLNSPLHF. The CDR3 DNA reads TGCAGCGTCGGGACAGGACGCCTGAATTCACCCCTCCACTTT. This chain connects TRBV29-1 to TRBJ1-6; TRBD1 aligns across 8 bases. From germline, CDR1 is SQVTM and CDR2 ANQGSEA. V shed 6 bases, J shed 7 bases, and the junction held 8 bases outside the gene matches. The CDR3 extends over 14 amino acids.

The chain uses TRBV27 and TRBJ2-1; D is unclear. The CDR3 is made up of 12 amino acids. Germline-derived CDR1 and CDR2 are MNHEY and SMNVEV (reference sequence). V lost 3 bases to trimming and J lost 0 bases, with 0 bases between them. In DNA, the CDR3 is TGTGCCAGCAGTTTCTCCTACAATGAGCAGTTCTTC. This sequence encodes CASSFSYNEQFF.

This clone was detected only once. The chain employs TRBV10-3 and TRBJ1-3, with TRBD1 as a possible D gene (5 bases). Germline CDR1 reads ENHRY; CDR2 reads SYGVKD. Trimming cost V 3 bases and J 0 bases, with 21 bases left between them. This CDR3 has 19 amino acids. In DNA form, the CDR3 reads TGTGCCATCAGTGACAGACAGCGCCCATACCTCCTCTCTGGAAACACCATATATTTT. Amino acid sequence: CAISDRQRPYLLSGNTIYF.

This clone has more than one count but fewer than ten. The rearrangement links TRBV3-1 (or the pseudogene TRBV3-2) to TRBJ2-2; 8 positions agree with TRBD2. With 0 bases clipped from V and 4 bases from J, the junction kept 4 bases outside the gene matches. Germline V CDR1 and CDR2: LGHDT, YNNKEL (reference sequence). The CDR3 length is 16 residues. CDR3 in amino acids: CASSQERLAGTGELFF. DNA of the CDR3: TGTGCCAGCAGCCAAGAGCGGCTAGCGGGCACCGGGGAGCTGTTTTTT.

This chain links TRBV27 with TRBJ2-3; TRBD2 aligns across 7 bases. CDR1 is MNHEY and CDR2 is SMNVEV in the germline V gene (reference sequence). This CDR3 has 17 residues. Trimming took 6 bases from V and 1 from J; bases not matched to a gene: 13. CDR3 sequence: CASSPEFGGGRTDTQYF. For the CDR3, the DNA is TGTGCCAGCAGCCCGGAGTTTGGGGGAGGGCGCACAGATACGCAGTATTTT.

The rearrangement links TRBV29-1 to TRBJ2-7; D remains ambiguous. V was trimmed by 5 bases and J by 3 bases, leaving 8 bases between them. CDR1 and CDR2 (germline): SQVTM, ANQGSEA. The CDR3 loop spans 11 amino acids. The CDR3 DNA is TGCAGCGTTCGAGTTAACTACGAGCAGTACGTC. This codes for CSVRVNYEQYV.

The chain combines TRBV5-6 with TRBJ2-6; no reliable D call. CDR1 and CDR2 from the germline V gene are SGHDT and YYEEEE. CDR3 size: 16 residues. V shed 5 bases and J shed 0 bases, with 12 bases lying between them. CDR3 protein: CASSFPGPSGANVLTF. In nucleotides, the CDR3 is TGTGCCAGCAGTTTCCCGGGCCCCTCTGGGGCCAACGTCCTGACTTTC.

V and J are TRBV14 and TRBJ2-5, with 14 bases identical to TRBD2. Trimming cost V 0 bases and J 5 bases; bases outside gene matches: 8. This CDR3 spans 18 amino acids. Germline V CDR1 and CDR2: SGHDN, FVKESK. The chain's CDR3 is CASSQDYRTSGGMETQYF. The CDR3 DNA reads as TGTGCCAGCAGCCAAGACTACCGGACTAGCGGGGGGATGGAGACCCAGTACTTC.

This chain links TRBV19 with TRBJ1-2; D not resolved. Trimming pared 3 bases from V and 5 bases from J, leaving 13 bases between. This CDR3 is 14 amino acids long. Germline V gives CDR1 LNHDA, CDR2 SQIVND (reference sequence). The CDR3 bases are TGTGCCAGTAGTATTCGTTTCACCGAATATGGCTACACCTTC. Residues: CASSIRFTEYGYTF.

This rearrangement joins TRBV2 to TRBJ2-2; possibly TRBD1 for D (6 bases). Trimming took 0 bases from V and 8 from J, leaving 7 bases between them. The germline CDR1 and CDR2 sequences are SNHLY and FYNNEI. The CDR3 consists of 13 residues. The DNA of the CDR3 is TGTGCCAGCAGTGAAGCCCAGGGGGGGGAGCTGTTTTTT. It specifies CASSEAQGGELFF. The variable domain in full, with the rest retrieved from reference TRBV2 and TRBJ2-2, is EPEVTQTPSHQVTQMGQEVILRCVPISNHLYFYWYRQILGQKVEFLVSFYNNEISEKSEIFDDQFSVERPDGSNFTLKIRSTKLEDSAMYFCASSEAQGGELFFGEGSRLTVL.

About this clone itself: Other DNA sequences in the same sample also yield this CDR3. The V gene is TRBV12-3 or TRBV12-4, the J gene TRBJ2-5; D not resolved. CDR3 length: 11 residues. Between the trimmed V and J ends, which lost 3 bases and 4 bases, there was a span of 3 bases. CDR3 DNA: TGTGCCAGCAGTTTCTCAGAGACCCAGTACTTC. Protein product: CASSFSETQYF.

This clone was found once. The gene calls are TRBV2 and TRBJ2-2; no clear D gene. Trimming removed 3 bases at V and 8 bases at J, with 10 bases between. Germline CDR1 is SNHLY and CDR2 is FYNNEI. The CDR3 has 13 residues. CDR3 amino acids: CASSENLGGELFF. The DNA of the CDR3 is TGTGCCAGCAGTGAGAATCTAGGGGGGGAGCTGTTTTTT.

V usage is TRBV19 and J usage is TRBJ2-1; 8 nucleotides line up with TRBD2. The CDR3 consists of 14 residues. Trimming at V came to 4 bases and at J to 4 bases, leaving 3 bases not matched to a gene. Germline loops: CDR1 LNHDA, CDR2 SQIVND (reference sequence). CDR3 region: CASSRAGVYNEQFF. The CDR3 coding sequence is TGTGCCAGTAGTAGAGCGGGAGTGTACAATGAGCAGTTCTTC.